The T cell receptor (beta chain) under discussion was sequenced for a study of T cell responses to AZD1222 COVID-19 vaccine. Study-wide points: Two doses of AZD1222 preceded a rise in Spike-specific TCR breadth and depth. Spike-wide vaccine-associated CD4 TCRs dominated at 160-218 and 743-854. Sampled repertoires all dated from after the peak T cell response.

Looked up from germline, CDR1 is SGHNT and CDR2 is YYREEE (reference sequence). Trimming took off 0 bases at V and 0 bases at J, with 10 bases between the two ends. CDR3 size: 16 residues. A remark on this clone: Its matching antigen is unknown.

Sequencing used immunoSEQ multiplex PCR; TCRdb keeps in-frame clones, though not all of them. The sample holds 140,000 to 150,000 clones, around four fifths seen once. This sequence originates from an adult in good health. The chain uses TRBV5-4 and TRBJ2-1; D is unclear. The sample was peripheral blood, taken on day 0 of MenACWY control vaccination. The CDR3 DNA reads TGTGCCAGCAGCTTGGCACACCAGAGCTCCTACAATGAGCAGTTCTTC. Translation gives CASSLAHQSSYNEQFF. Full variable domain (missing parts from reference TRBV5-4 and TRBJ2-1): ETGVTQSPTHLIKTRGQQVTLRCSSQSGHNTVSWYQQALGQGPQFIFQYYREEENGRGNFPPRFSGLQFPNYSSELNVNALELDDSALYLCASSLAHQSSYNEQFFGPGTRLTVL.